This TCR beta chain originates from a study of regulatory T cells in long-lasting Graves disease. General study findings and limits: A limited number of samples was an acknowledged limitation.

This clonotype was detected ten times or more. The antigen is undetermined. The TCR beta library used iRepertoire HTBI primers with Arm-PCR amplification of CDR3. From the multiplex PCR reads, TCRdb called clonotypes with MiXCR, one entry per CDR3 protein. The sample includes roughly 500,000 distinct CDR3 sequences, around 13% seen only once; the top ten take roughly 9.3%. The sample's time point: newly diagnosed GD, antithyroid drugs for less than 3 months. PBMC-derived RNA was used for the TCR library. The V end lost 5 bases, the J end lost 4 bases, and 11 bases lay between the germline ends. The CDR3 is 13 residues long. The germline CDR1 and CDR2 sequences are MNHNS and SASEGT. These data were also filed under a second study, of T cells in Graves' hyperthyroidism and ophthalmopathy.

J is TRBJ1-2 and V is TRBV6-1, with D unclear. This TCR was recovered from a woman in her thirties with Graves disease. Source: peripheral blood mononuclear cells (PBMCs), taken at new diagnosis, from a patient treated with antithyroid drugs. CDR3 coding DNA: TGTGCCAGCAGTCCCTTAGATGGCTATGGCTACACCTTC. Protein sequence: CASSPLDGYGYTF.